These 28 T cell receptor beta chains originate from one sample sequenced in a study of blood T cell repertoires in COVID-19. Here immunoSEQ multiplex PCR was the method, and the copy in TCRdb shows in-frame clones only, minus some. The table records 220,000 or so clones, roughly 86% of them present only once. Sequenced material: peripheral blood. These TCRs come from a woman in her 50s with COVID-19, enrolled during active disease.

This rearrangement joins TRBV6-2 or TRBV6-3 to TRBJ2-7; TRBD1 agrees at 9 bases. V lost 6 bases to trimming and J lost 3 bases; unmatched junction nucleotides: 6. Per germline, CDR1 MNHEY and CDR2 SVGEGT. This CDR3 has 14 amino acids. CDR3 nucleotides: TGTGCCAGCAGCTCCGGGACAGGGAACTACGAGCAGTACTTC. Encoded protein: CASSSGTGNYEQYF.

This chain uses TRBV13 with TRBJ2-3; 10 bases match TRBD2. Losses at the gene ends were 5 bases for V and 1 base for J; bases not matched to a gene: 6. This CDR3 has 16 residues. CDR1 and CDR2 (germline): PRHDT, FYEKMQ (reference sequence). As DNA, the CDR3 is TGTGCCAGCAGCCCGAATAGCGGGGGGCGCACAGATACGCAGTATTTT. This gives the protein CASSPNSGGRTDTQYF.

This rearrangement joins TRBV4-1 to TRBJ1-1; possibly TRBD1 for D (5 bases). Germline V gene sequence: CDR1 MGHRA, CDR2 YSYEKL. Trimming removed 4 bases from V and 8 bases from J, with 8 bases in between. This CDR3 has 11 amino acids. The CDR3 DNA sequence: TGCGCCAGCAGCCGGGGCGTAGAAGCTTTCTTT. Its protein product is CASSRGVEAFF.

This clone was counted once. The chain couples TRBV7-2 to TRBJ2-7; maybe TRBD1 (6 bases). With 1 base removed from V and 3 bases from J, the gap between germline ends came to 13 bases. Per the germline V gene, CDR1 is SGHTA and CDR2 is FQGNSA. This CDR3 region has 15 residues. The CDR3 region is CASSLVVRGSYEQYF. The CDR3, as DNA: TGTGCCAGCAGCTTAGTGGTCAGGGGAAGCTACGAGCAGTACTTC.

The CDR3 protein is CASSIPDRDYGYTF. DNA for the CDR3: TGTGCCAGCAGTATACCGGACAGGGACTATGGCTACACCTTC. The V gene is TRBV28, the J gene TRBJ1-2; the match to TRBD1 covers 8 bases. This CDR3 has 14 residues. Trimming took 5 bases from V and 3 from J; bases not matched to a gene: 5. The germline V gene has CDR1 MDHEN and CDR2 SYDVKM.

The gene calls are TRBV27 and TRBJ1-1, with D uncertain. The CDR3 length is 14 residues. Germline CDR1 reads MNHEY; CDR2 reads SMNVEV (reference sequence). V gave up 3 bases and J gave up 10 bases, with 18 bases separating them. DNA for the CDR3: TGTGCCAGCAGTTTTTATGGTCCGGGGAACGCAGCTTTCTTT. Amino acid sequence: CASSFYGPGNAAFF.

The chain carries TRBV11-2 and TRBJ2-1; 7 bases fit TRBD2. With 2 bases clipped from V and 2 bases from J, the junction kept 6 bases outside the gene matches. The CDR3 length is 16 residues. Germline loops: CDR1 SGHAT, CDR2 FQNNGV. The CDR3 here is CASSLNSGRAYNEQFF. Written as DNA, the CDR3 is TGTGCCAGCAGCTTAAACTCGGGGAGGGCCTACAATGAGCAGTTCTTC.

The chain carries TRBV4-3 and TRBJ2-1; TRBD2 aligns across 10 bases. Per germline, CDR1 LGHNA and CDR2 YSLEER. There are 16 residues in the CDR3. V gave up 1 base and J gave up 7 bases; unmatched junction bases: 7. The CDR3 region has the DNA TGCGCCAGCAGCCAAGTTTCCAGCGGGGGGGTTAATGAGCAGTTCTTC. This sequence encodes CASSQVSSGGVNEQFF.

The chain joins TRBV24-1 to TRBJ1-1, with D tentatively TRBD1 (6 bases). Germline values: CDR1 KGHDR, CDR2 SFDVKD. Trimming removed 4 bases at V and 1 base at J, with 15 bases between. The CDR3 loop spans 16 amino acids. This chain's CDR3 is CATSDSNRVGNTEAFF. The CDR3 DNA reads TGTGCCACCAGTGACTCAAACAGGGTGGGGAACACTGAAGCTTTCTTT.

V and J are TRBV6-2 or TRBV6-3 and TRBJ2-7, with 7 nucleotides matching TRBD2. With 2 bases clipped from V and 2 bases from J, the junction kept 3 bases outside the gene matches. This CDR3 is 14 amino acids long. In germline, CDR1 is MNHEY, CDR2 SVGEGT. CDR3 residues: CASSYGGGTYEQYF. For the CDR3, the DNA is TGTGCCAGCAGTTACGGGGGAGGGACCTACGAGCAGTACTTC.

V and J are TRBV27 and TRBJ1-2; unclear D gene. V lost 2 bases and J lost 0, with 13 bases in between. The V gene's germline CDR1 is MNHEY and CDR2 SMNVEV (reference sequence). The CDR3 is made up of 16 amino acids. As DNA, the CDR3 is TGTGCCAGCAGTTTAAAGGTGGGAGGTTCTAACTATGGCTACACCTTC. The encoded protein is CASSLKVGGSNYGYTF.

The chain has TRBV30 and TRBJ2-2; 7 bases agree with TRBD1. V dropped 5 bases and J dropped 4; count of bases not matched to a gene: 4. This CDR3 contains 13 residues. In germline, CDR1 is GTSNPN, CDR2 SVGIG (reference sequence). The CDR3 nucleotides are TGTGCCTGGCAATACAGGGGCACCGGGGAGCTGTTTTTT. Protein product: CAWQYRGTGELFF.

In DNA form, the CDR3 reads TGTGCCAGCAGCGCCCCCCGGGGGATGATGAACACTGAAGCTTTCTTT. This encodes CASSAPRGMMNTEAFF. The chain employs TRBV7-6 and TRBJ1-1, with a possible D match to TRBD1 (5 bases). CDR1 is SGHVS and CDR2 is FNYEAQ in the germline V gene. The CDR3 contains 16 residues. Trimming took 5 bases from V and 0 from J, leaving 16 bases between them.

The chain employs TRBV18 and TRBJ2-1; D perhaps matches TRBD2 (5 bases). The V gene lost 0 bases and the J gene lost 2 bases, with 8 bases spanning the gap. Germline CDR1 reads KGHSH; CDR2 reads LQKENI. This CDR3 contains 15 residues. CDR3 sequence reads: CASSPPSGTYNEQFF. The CDR3 DNA sequence: TGTGCCAGCTCACCACCGTCGGGAACCTACAATGAGCAGTTCTTC.

The chain links TRBV14 to TRBJ2-3, with D possibly being TRBD2 (6 bases). This CDR3 is 15 amino acids long. The V end lost 6 bases, the J end lost 6 bases, and 19 bases lay between the germline ends. CDR1 is SGHDN, CDR2 FVKESK, per germline. The CDR3 loop is CASSYRDSTLDTQYF. CDR3 in DNA: TGTGCCAGCAGTTACCGGGACTCCACCTTGGATACGCAGTATTTT.

V and J are TRBV2 and TRBJ2-1, with 7 bases matching TRBD1. This CDR3 is built from 15 residues. Germline V gives CDR1 SNHLY, CDR2 FYNNEI. The trim removed 2 bases at V and 7 bases at J, leaving 8 bases unmatched. The CDR3 spells CASSENPPGGNEQFF. CDR3 DNA: TGTGCCAGCAGTGAAAATCCCCCAGGGGGAAATGAGCAGTTCTTC.

The chain employs TRBV19 and TRBJ2-2; 8 positions match TRBD2. The length of the CDR3 is 14 residues. The junction had 4 bases not matched to a gene; V was cut back by 6 bases and J by 4 bases. Germline V gives CDR1 LNHDA, CDR2 SQIVND (reference sequence). This chain's CDR3 is CASSPGGGTGELFF. The DNA of the CDR3 is TGTGCCAGTAGCCCCGGGGGGGGCACCGGGGAGCTGTTTTTT.

This sequence joins TRBV10-3 and TRBJ1-2, with TRBD1 identical over 7 bases. J gave up 5 bases and V 4 bases, and 10 bases lay outside the gene matches. The V gene's germline CDR1 is ENHRY and CDR2 SYGVKD. This CDR3 is built from 15 residues. CDR3 sequence: CAISAQGVLPYGYTF. Written as DNA, the CDR3 is TGTGCCATCAGTGCTCAGGGGGTGCTTCCTTATGGCTACACCTTC.

The gene calls are TRBV2 and TRBJ1-2; 7 bases agree with TRBD1. V was pared by 8 bases and J by 3 bases, with 9 bases of the junction left unmatched. CDR3 length: 14 residues. In germline, CDR1 is SNHLY, CDR2 FYNNEI. The CDR3 coding sequence is TGTGCCAGCGTAAAAGGGGGCGAGGACTATGGCTACACCTTC. Translated: CASVKGGEDYGYTF.

The chain joins TRBV1 to TRBJ2-3; the DNA was not used to check the table's D call, TRBD2. TRBV1 is an annotated pseudogene. The CDR3 has 22 amino acids. CDR3 amino acids: CTSSPTTFTTSGGCPGTDTQYF. The DNA of the CDR3 is TGCACCAGCAGCCCGACCACTTTTACGACTAGCGGGGGCTGCCCTGGCACAGATACGCAGTATTTT.

V gene TRBV5-1 combines with J gene TRBJ1-2; D is possibly TRBD1 (5 bases). Germline values: CDR1 SGHRS, CDR2 YFSETQ. Trimming pared 3 bases from V and 4 bases from J, leaving 16 bases between. There are 15 residues in the CDR3. The CDR3 protein is CASSSQTDTSYGYTF. As DNA, the CDR3 is TGCGCCAGCAGCTCCCAGACAGATACCTCCTATGGCTACACCTTC.

The chain carries TRBV10-3 and TRBJ1-4; TRBD1 might be the D (5 bases). This CDR3 contains 13 residues. Per germline, CDR1 ENHRY and CDR2 SYGVKD. V lost 3 bases to trimming and J lost 8 bases, with 10 bases between them. The CDR3 DNA sequence: TGTGCCATCAGTGACAGGGCGGGGGAAAAACTGTTTTTT. Translated, it gives CAISDRAGEKLFF.

The CDR3 nucleotides are TGTGCCAGCAGCCCGGGACCTGCGCGGGGGGCCACAGATACGCAGTATTTT. Its translation: CASSPGPARGATDTQYF. The chain uses TRBV11-2 and TRBJ2-3, with TRBD2 identical over 8 bases. The CDR3 totals 17 residues. The germline V gene encodes CDR1 SGHAT and CDR2 FQNNGV. The V segment lost 5 bases and the J segment 2 bases; nucleotides outside the gene matches: 12. The full variable domain, rest sourced from reference TRBV11-2 and TRBJ2-3, is EAGVAQSPRYKIIEKRQSVAFWCNPISGHATLYWYQQILGQGPKLLIQFQNNGVVDDSQLPKDRFSAERLKGVDSTLKIQPAKLEDSAVYLCASSPGPARGATDTQYFGPGTRLTVL.

This clone was picked up one time. The chain recombines TRBV6-5 with TRBJ2-7; TRBD1 matches 8 bases. The CDR3 is 14 amino acids. The germline CDR1 and CDR2 sequences are MNHEY and SVGAGI. V was clipped by 5 bases and J by 0 bases; unmatched bases: 3. The CDR3 region has the DNA TGTGCCAGCAGTCCAGGGACAGGCTCCTACGAGCAGTACGTC. Amino acid sequence: CASSPGTGSYEQYV.

This rearrangement joins TRBV11-1 to TRBJ2-5, with TRBD2 identical over 7 bases. CDR3 length equals 13 residues. V lost 1 base, J lost 5 bases, and 1 base stayed unmatched. CDR1 and CDR2 from the germline V gene are SGHAT and FQDESV (reference sequence). The CDR3 sequence is CASSLEGGETQYF. In DNA form, the CDR3 reads TGTGCCAGCAGCTTAGAGGGAGGGGAGACCCAGTACTTC.

The V gene is TRBV19, the J gene TRBJ2-7; 9 nucleotides agree with TRBD1. V shed 4 bases, J shed 6 bases, and the junction held 4 bases outside the gene matches. This CDR3 contains 13 residues. CDR1 LNHDA and CDR2 SQIVND come from the germline V gene (reference sequence). This CDR3 reads CASSTRQGVEQYF. DNA of the CDR3: TGTGCCAGTAGTACCAGACAGGGGGTCGAGCAGTACTTC. Drawing the rest from reference TRBV19 and TRBJ2-7, the complete variable domain is DGGITQSPKYLFRKEGQNVTLSCEQNLNHDAMYWYRQDPGQGLRLIYYSQIVNDFQKGDIAEGYSVSREKKESFPLTVTSAQKNPTAFYLCASSTRQGVEQYFGPGTRLTVT.

The rearrangement uses TRBV7-2 and TRBJ1-5; TRBD1 might be the D (6 bases). The CDR3 has 15 amino acids. Germline lookup yields CDR1 SGHTA and CDR2 FQGNSA. V was trimmed by 2 bases and J by 5 bases, leaving 13 bases between them. Here the CDR3 reads CASSLSQGPHQPQHF. The CDR3 DNA sequence: TGTGCCAGCAGCTTATCCCAGGGGCCCCATCAGCCCCAGCATTTT.

The chain joins TRBV29-1 to TRBJ1-5; D possibly corresponds to TRBD1 (6 bases). V dropped 4 bases and J dropped 2 bases, with 12 bases sitting between them. Germline CDR1 and CDR2: SQVTM and ANQGSEA. CDR3 size: 14 residues. CDR3 DNA sequence: TGCAGCGTTGCACAGGGTATAGGCAATCAGCCCCAGCATTTT. Protein product: CSVAQGIGNQPQHF.